The 19 T cell receptor beta chains below were found in one sample sequenced in a study of cytomegalovirus exposure and HLA in healthy donors. The assay was immunoSEQ multiplex PCR, and TCRdb's table has in-frame clones only and misses some. The data contain some 180,000 clones, approximately 78% of them singletons. The material sequenced was PBMCs. Receptors originate from a woman in her 30s in good health and CMV-seronegative.

V usage is TRBV28 and J usage is TRBJ1-1; D gene ambiguous. The germline CDR1 and CDR2 sequences are MDHEN and SYDVKM. The CDR3 is 16 amino acids. V gave up 6 bases and J gave up 0 bases, with 17 bases separating them. This CDR3 is CASSPVIRVMNTEAFF. DNA of the CDR3: TGTGCCAGCAGCCCAGTGATACGGGTTATGAACACTGAAGCTTTCTTT.

V and J are TRBV5-1 and TRBJ2-5; D possibly corresponds to TRBD1 (6 bases). Germline lookup yields CDR1 SGHRS and CDR2 YFSETQ. This CDR3 spans 15 amino acids. V was clipped by 3 bases and J by 3 bases, with 15 bases between them. In nucleotides, the CDR3 is TGCGCCAGCAGCTCCCAAGGGGGTACCAAAGAGACCCAGTACTTC. Residues: CASSSQGGTKETQYF.

This clone was seen only once. The chain joins TRBV5-1 to TRBJ2-2; maybe TRBD1 (6 bases). CDR1 and CDR2 (germline): SGHRS, YFSETQ. The CDR3 has 15 residues. Trimming took 2 bases from V and 7 from J, leaving 15 bases between them. The CDR3 coding sequence is TGCGCCAGCAGCTTTGGGACAATCAGAAGCGGGGAGCTGTTTTTT. Translating it yields CASSFGTIRSGELFF.

The V and J genes are TRBV27 and TRBJ1-5, with a tentative D call TRBD1 (5 bases). In germline, CDR1 is MNHEY, CDR2 SMNVEV (reference sequence). Between the trimmed V and J ends, which lost 6 bases and 8 bases, there was a span of 11 bases. The CDR3 sequence is 12 residues long. The CDR3 sequence is CASSQRGEPQHF. CDR3 nucleotide sequence: TGTGCCAGCAGCCAGCGGGGGGAGCCCCAGCATTTT.

The chain has TRBV29-1 and TRBJ2-7; 9 nucleotides align to TRBD1. Trimming removed 5 bases from V and 1 base from J; junction bases left unmatched: 9. The length of the CDR3 is 15 residues. The germline CDR1 and CDR2 sequences are SQVTM and ANQGSEA. The CDR3 is CSVRRDRVGSYEQYF. The CDR3 DNA follows: TGCAGCGTTCGCCGGGACAGGGTTGGGTCCTACGAGCAGTACTTC.

The V call is TRBV28, the J call TRBJ1-1; tentatively, D is TRBD1 (5 bases). Trimming removed 6 bases from V and 2 bases from J, with 13 bases in between. The CDR3 runs 14 residues. The V gene's germline CDR1 is MDHEN and CDR2 SYDVKM. The chain's CDR3 is CASSTFGQNTEAFF. The CDR3, as DNA: TGTGCCAGCAGCACATTCGGACAAAACACTGAAGCTTTCTTT. The variable domain in full, completed from reference TRBV28 and TRBJ1-1, reads DVKVTQSSRYLVKRTGEKVFLECVQDMDHENMFWYRQDPGLGLRLIYFSYDVKMKEKGDIPEGYSVSREKKERFSLILESASTNQTSMYLCASSTFGQNTEAFFGQGTRLTVV.

The chain uses TRBV5-5 and TRBJ2-7, with TRBD2 matching over 7 bases. In germline, CDR1 is SGHKS, CDR2 YYEKEE (reference sequence). The CDR3 has 17 amino acids. V was pared by 4 bases and J by 0 bases, with 13 bases of the junction left unmatched. DNA for the CDR3: TGTGCCAGCAGCAAGAGCCGCCTGGGCGGGAGCTCCTACGAGCAGTACTTC. Protein sequence: CASSKSRLGGSSYEQYF.

The chain links TRBV7-9 to TRBJ1-2; 7 bases line up with TRBD1. This CDR3 has 14 amino acids. The V gene end was trimmed by 9 bases and the J gene end by 6 bases; junction bases not matched to a gene: 13. Germline V CDR1 and CDR2: SEHNR, FQNEAQ (reference sequence). CDR3 nucleotide sequence: TGTGCCAGTGTCGGCTTAGACAGGGTCCATGGCTACACCTTC. Translated, it gives CASVGLDRVHGYTF.

This chain uses TRBV6-6 with TRBJ2-2; no definite D call. The V and J ends lost 7 bases and 1 base respectively, with 4 bases between them. The CDR3 is made up of 12 amino acids. Germline V gives CDR1 MNHNY, CDR2 SVGAGI (reference sequence). CDR3 sequence: CASNMNTGELFF. CDR3 sequence (DNA): TGTGCCAGCAATATGAACACCGGGGAGCTGTTTTTT.

This clone was picked up a small number of times. This rearrangement joins TRBV7-3 to TRBJ2-6, with D perhaps matching TRBD2 (5 bases). Germline values: CDR1 SGHTA, CDR2 FQGTGA. The CDR3 consists of 16 residues. V lost 5 bases, J lost 2 bases, and 13 bases lay in between. The CDR3: CASSAPLGAGANVLTF. The CDR3 DNA reads as TGTGCCAGCAGCGCCCCCCTCGGGGCTGGGGCCAACGTCCTGACTTTC.

The chain uses TRBV5-1 and TRBJ1-4, with TRBD1 matching over 9 bases. The CDR3 loop spans 16 amino acids. After removal of 1 base from V and 8 bases from J, the junction contained 9 bases not matched to a gene. Germline V CDR1 and CDR2: SGHRS, YFSETQ. The CDR3 reads CASSLPIPTGGEKLFF. The CDR3 DNA reads as TGCGCCAGCAGCTTGCCAATCCCGACAGGGGGGGAAAAACTGTTTTTT.

The gene calls are TRBV10-3 and TRBJ1-5, with D unclear. The CDR3 has 13 amino acids. The germline V gene has CDR1 ENHRY and CDR2 SYGVKD. The V gene lost 1 base and the J gene lost 2 bases, with 3 bases spanning the gap. Here the CDR3 DNA reads TGTGCCATCAGTGAGTTCGGCAATCAGCCCCAGCATTTT. It is translated as CAISEFGNQPQHF.

The genes are TRBV30 and TRBJ1-1; D is ambiguous. There are 12 residues in the CDR3. V dropped 4 bases and J dropped 1 base, with 7 bases sitting between them. Germline V gene data show CDR1 as GTSNPN and CDR2 as SVGIG (reference sequence). In DNA form, the CDR3 reads TGTGCCTGGACATGGGCGAACACTGAAGCTTTCTTT. Translating it yields CAWTWANTEAFF.

The V and J genes are TRBV25-1 and TRBJ1-2; no definite D call. V was trimmed by 2 bases and J by 2 bases, leaving 3 bases between them. This CDR3 is built from 12 residues. Germline V gene sequence: CDR1 MGHDK, CDR2 SYGVNS. This CDR3 is CASSEQNYGYTF. CDR3 coding DNA: TGTGCCAGCAGTGAACAAAACTATGGCTACACCTTC.

This chain joins TRBV29-1 and TRBJ2-3, with D tentatively TRBD2 (6 bases). Germline loops: CDR1 SQVTM, CDR2 ANQGSEA. The CDR3 runs to 15 residues. Deletions cut 7 bases from V and 0 bases from J, with 17 bases between. The CDR3 DNA is TGCAGCGGCCGGTGGGACTTTACTAGCACAGATACGCAGTATTTT. Protein product: CSGRWDFTSTDTQYF.

This chain connects TRBV15 to TRBJ2-5, with D possibly being TRBD1 (6 bases). This CDR3 spans 15 amino acids. Germline values: CDR1 LNHNV, CDR2 YYDKDF (reference sequence). V lost 8 bases, J lost 2 bases, and 18 bases lay in between. CDR3 protein: CATSADGQFQETQYF. The CDR3 coding sequence is TGTGCCACCTCAGCGGATGGACAGTTTCAAGAGACCCAGTACTTC.

The CDR3 region is CASSPSGVRETQYF. In DNA form, the CDR3 reads TGTGCCAGCTCCCCTAGCGGGGTACGCGAGACCCAGTACTTC. The chain employs TRBV18 and TRBJ2-5, with 9 bases matching TRBD2. CDR3 length equals 14 residues. Germline assignment: CDR1 KGHSH and CDR2 LQKENI. Trimming cost V 6 bases and J 5 bases; bases outside gene matches: 7.

The rearrangement joins TRBV9 to TRBJ2-3; D might be TRBD2 (5 bases). The CDR3 totals 15 residues. The germline V and J ends were trimmed by 4 bases and 10 bases, with 22 bases remaining between them. Germline values: CDR1 SGDLS, CDR2 YYNGEE. The CDR3 loop is CASSFRADNLGAQYF. The CDR3 DNA sequence: TGTGCCAGCAGCTTCCGGGCCGATAATCTCGGGGCGCAGTATTTT.

The chain joins TRBV6-6 to TRBJ1-1; D not resolved. Trimming pared 11 bases from V and 5 bases from J, leaving 12 bases between. The CDR3 is 11 residues long. Germline CDR1 MNHNY, CDR2 SVGAGI (reference sequence). CDR3 DNA sequence: TGTGCCTCGGCGGGGAGGACTGAAGCTTTCTTT. This codes for CASAGRTEAFF.